The 11 T cell receptor beta chains presented below share a single source sample, sequenced in a study of regulatory T cells in long-lasting Graves disease. Building of the TCR beta libraries involved iRepertoire HTBI primers and Arm-PCR of CDR3 regions. TCRdb re-called the multiplex PCR reads through MiXCR, storing one row per CDR3 protein. The table includes a few hundred thousand distinct CDR3 sequences, about 20% detected once. Time point in this sample: persistent/refractory GD, antithyroid drugs over 5 years with positive TRAb. RNA isolated from PBMCs was used to make the TCR library. Sequencing used peripheral blood mononuclear cells (PBMCs), obtained when the disease was refractory, from a patient treated with antithyroid drugs. The receptors were sampled from a female donor with Graves disease.

This clonotype has only a few counts. The chain has TRBV9 and TRBJ1-3, with 9 bases identical to TRBD1. After removal of 2 bases from V and 2 bases from J, the junction contained 5 bases not matched to a gene. Germline lookup yields CDR1 SGDLS and CDR2 YYNGEE. The CDR3 contains 16 residues. The CDR3 nucleotides are TGTGCCAGCAGCGTGGAGGGGACAGGGCCTGGAAACACCATATATTTT. This sequence encodes CASSVEGTGPGNTIYF.

Regarding this clonotype: This may be a read error, as it is one base from a much larger clone. The CDR3 sequence is CGASSRSIYEKLFF. Here the CDR3 DNA reads TGCGGTGCTAGCTCAAGGTCGATTTATGAAAAACTGTTTTTT. The V call is TRBV20-1, the J call TRBJ1-4, with unresolved D. CDR3 length equals 14 residues. The germline V gene has CDR1 DFQATT and CDR2 SNEGSKA (reference sequence).

Concerning this clonotype itself: One base away lies a much larger clone, so this may be a sequencing read error. V usage is TRBV12-3 or TRBV12-4 and J usage is TRBJ2-5; 9 bases agree with TRBD2. The CDR3 totals 16 residues. CDR3 in amino acids: CASSWGAGGPGETRYF. CDR3 sequence (DNA): TGTGCCAGCAGTTGGGGTGCGGGAGGGCCCGGCGAGACCCGGTACTTC.

This chain connects TRBV7-2 to TRBJ1-2, with D perhaps TRBD1 (5 bases). This CDR3 has 15 residues. The V end lost 1 base, the J end lost 10 bases, and 19 bases lay between the germline ends. Germline-derived CDR1 and CDR2 are SGHTA and FQGNSA. The DNA for the CDR3 is TGTGCCAGCAGCTTAGAGTGGGGCAGGGATTTATTCTACACCTTC. This gives the protein CASSLEWGRDLFYTF.

The chain recombines TRBV28 with TRBJ2-1; D may correspond to TRBD1 or TRBD2 (5 bases each). Trimming removed 10 bases at V and 6 bases at J, with 10 bases between. From germline, CDR1 is MDHEN and CDR2 SYDVKM. The length of the CDR3 is 11 residues. The chain's CDR3 is CAIGDRNEQFF. The CDR3 region has the DNA TGTGCCATAGGGGACCGCAATGAGCAGTTCTTC.

This clonotype was observed at least ten times. The chain carries TRBV2 and TRBJ1-1, with D unresolved. The CDR3 spans 14 residues. Deletions cut 7 bases from V and 0 bases from J, with 12 bases between. Per germline, CDR1 SNHLY and CDR2 FYNNEI. CDR3: CASKEDRLNTEAFF. CDR3 DNA: TGTGCCAGCAAGGAGGACCGTTTGAACACTGAAGCTTTCTTT.

The chain employs TRBV6-2 or TRBV6-3 and TRBJ1-2; D remains ambiguous. CDR3 length: 12 amino acids. Trimming shortened V by 5 bases and J by 7 bases, and 11 bases separated the two germline ends. Germline V gene lookup returns CDR1 MNHEY and CDR2 SVGEGT. The CDR3 is CASSESLGGYTF. The CDR3 coding sequence is TGTGCCAGCAGTGAGAGTCTGGGTGGCTACACCTTC.

This clonotype turned up a few times. V and J are TRBV5-1 and TRBJ2-7; D tentatively reads TRBD1 or TRBD2 (6 bases each). Trimming pared 4 bases from V and 0 bases from J, leaving 14 bases between. Germline assignment: CDR1 SGHRS and CDR2 YFSETQ. This CDR3 region has 15 residues. The CDR3 DNA is TGCGCCAGCAGCGGCGGGATGGGACACTCCTACGAGCAGTACTTC. Protein product: CASSGGMGHSYEQYF.

This clonotype was seen repeatedly, ten times or more. J is TRBJ2-5 and V is TRBV20-1; 8 bases align to TRBD2. J gave up 5 bases and V 0 bases, and 11 bases lay outside the gene matches. Germline CDR1 is DFQATT and CDR2 is SNEGSKA (reference sequence). This CDR3 contains 16 residues. CDR3 amino acids: CSARDLQSGSGETQYF. CDR3 nucleotides: TGCAGTGCTAGAGACCTACAGAGCGGGAGCGGGGAGACCCAGTACTTC.

This clonotype was picked up a small number of times. J is TRBJ1-2 and V is TRBV3-1, with 7 bases matching TRBD1. The CDR3 consists of 15 residues. From germline, CDR1 is LGHDT and CDR2 YNNKEL (reference sequence). Trimming at V came to 4 bases and at J to 4 bases, leaving 9 bases not matched to a gene. The CDR3: CASSRTSQGVYGYTF. The DNA of the CDR3 is TGTGCCAGCAGCCGTACAAGTCAGGGGGTCTATGGCTACACCTTC.

This clonotype has only one observation. The chain carries TRBV29-1 and TRBJ1-2; D not certain. Germline CDR1 and CDR2: SQVTM and ANQGSEA. V lost 0 bases to trimming and J lost 8 bases, with 13 bases between them. The CDR3 loop spans 13 amino acids. The CDR3 reads CSVEDHLRRGYTF. The CDR3 nucleotides read TGCAGCGTTGAAGACCACCTCAGGAGGGGCTACACCTTC.